The 30 T cell receptor beta chains reported below all come from one sample, sequenced in a study of blood T cell repertoires in COVID-19. Clones were read by immunoSEQ multiplex PCR, and TCRdb kept only the in-frame ones, dropping some. Found here are about 17,000 clones, 75% to 90% of them singletons; the top ten hold less than 20%. Material: peripheral blood. These TCRs come from a man in his fifties with active COVID-19.

The chain combines TRBV27 with TRBJ1-5; the match to TRBD1 covers 8 bases. This CDR3 is 15 amino acids long. With 6 bases clipped from V and 4 bases from J, the junction kept 8 bases outside the gene matches. Germline CDR1 is MNHEY and CDR2 is SMNVEV (reference sequence). For the CDR3, the DNA is TGTGCCAGCAGCCCCTGGGACAGGCCTAATCAGCCCCAGCATTTT. It encodes CASSPWDRPNQPQHF.

This chain joins TRBV5-8 and TRBJ2-5; 13 bases align to TRBD2. The ends lost 6 bases at V and 8 bases at J; junction bases unmatched: 7. The CDR3 runs 14 residues. The V gene's germline CDR1 is SGHTS and CDR2 YDEGEE. This chain's CDR3 is CASTRRTSGRTQYF. CDR3 nucleotides: TGTGCCAGCACACGAAGGACTAGCGGGAGAACCCAGTACTTC. The full variable domain, with the rest looked up from reference TRBV5-8 and TRBJ2-5, is EAGVTQSPTHLIKTRGQQATLRCSPISGHTSVYWYQQALGLGLQFLLWYDEGEERNRGNFPPRFSGRQFPNYSSELNVNALELEDSALYLCASTRRTSGRTQYFGPGTRLLVL.

V gene TRBV27 combines with J gene TRBJ1-3; 8 nucleotides line up with TRBD1. The V gene's germline CDR1 is MNHEY and CDR2 SMNVEV (reference sequence). V shed 6 bases, J shed 4 bases, and the junction held 2 bases outside the gene matches. The CDR3 extends over 13 amino acids. In DNA form, the CDR3 reads TGTGCCAGCAGGCGGACAGGGGGAAACACCATATATTTT. This translates into CASRRTGGNTIYF.

The chain recombines TRBV28 with TRBJ1-2; TRBD1 aligns across 12 bases. Germline assignment: CDR1 MDHEN and CDR2 SYDVKM. The ends lost 6 bases at V and 3 bases at J; junction bases unmatched: 5. CDR3 length: 15 residues. CDR3 region: CASRRGTGGDYGYTF. The CDR3 DNA reads as TGTGCCAGCAGACGAGGGACAGGGGGCGACTATGGCTACACCTTC.

This clone was counted a single time. This sequence joins TRBV19 and TRBJ1-2; possible D gene TRBD1, 5 bases. V was cut by 3 bases and J by 1 base, with 12 bases left in between. This CDR3 comprises 15 residues. CDR1 and CDR2 from the germline V gene are LNHDA and SQIVND (reference sequence). In DNA form, the CDR3 reads TGTGCCAGTAGTATTTTGGGACTGCTTAACTATGGCTACACCTTC. Its translation: CASSILGLLNYGYTF.

This sequence joins TRBV19 and TRBJ2-4, with 10 positions matching TRBD2. The CDR3 totals 15 residues. Trimming removed 3 bases from V and 7 bases from J; junction bases left unmatched: 6. Per the germline V gene, CDR1 is LNHDA and CDR2 is SQIVND (reference sequence). As DNA, the CDR3 is TGTGCCAGTAGTATCCCTAGCGGGAGCTGGAACATTCAGTACTTC. Residues: CASSIPSGSWNIQYF.

The chain joins TRBV7-2 to TRBJ1-1; D is possibly TRBD1 (6 bases). The CDR3 is 14 amino acids. The V end lost 5 bases, the J end lost 7 bases, and 17 bases lay between the germline ends. Looked up from germline, CDR1 is SGHTA and CDR2 is FQGNSA. The CDR3 coding sequence is TGTGCCAGCAGCGCTACAAGGGGGTATGGTGAAGCTTTCTTT. It specifies CASSATRGYGEAFF.

The gene calls are TRBV5-4 and TRBJ2-7; tentatively, D is TRBD1 (6 bases). Per germline, CDR1 SGHNT and CDR2 YYREEE (reference sequence). CDR3 length: 13 residues. V was trimmed by 5 bases and J by 1 base, leaving 10 bases between them. This CDR3 is CASSDTGSYEQYF. CDR3 sequence (DNA): TGTGCCAGCAGTGATACAGGGTCCTACGAGCAGTACTTC.

The chain links TRBV6-5 to TRBJ2-2; tentatively, D is TRBD2 (5 bases). This CDR3 has 16 residues. V was trimmed by 0 bases and J by 0 bases, leaving 8 bases between them. CDR1 is MNHEY, CDR2 SVGAGI, per germline. CDR3 protein: CASSYSPGTNTGELFF. In DNA, the CDR3 is TGTGCCAGCAGTTACTCCCCGGGGACGAACACCGGGGAGCTGTTTTTT.

The chain employs TRBV7-2 and TRBJ2-1, with D possibly TRBD1 on 5 matching bases. V gave up 2 bases and J gave up 5 bases, with 13 bases separating them. The length of the CDR3 is 15 residues. Germline V gives CDR1 SGHTA, CDR2 FQGNSA. CDR3: CASSLWQGGDNEQFF. The CDR3 coding sequence is TGTGCCAGCAGCTTATGGCAGGGTGGGGACAATGAGCAGTTCTTC.

Comments on this clone: The junction differs from germline at one of its ends, possibly a read error. The rearrangement joins TRBV4-3 to TRBJ1-6; D may be TRBD1 (6 bases). Germline V gene sequence: CDR1 LGHNA, CDR2 YSLEER. The CDR3 contains 16 residues. The CDR3 DNA reads TGCGCCAGCGGCCAAACAGGGAGCTCCTATAATTCACCCCTCCACTTT. Translated, it gives CASGQTGSSYNSPLHF.

The V gene is TRBV19, the J gene TRBJ2-1; the match to TRBD2 covers 14 bases. The germline CDR1 and CDR2 sequences are LNHDA and SQIVND (reference sequence). Trimming at V came to 5 bases and at J to 4 bases, leaving 7 bases not matched to a gene. The CDR3 is 17 residues long. The CDR3 DNA reads as TGTGCCAGTAGTGGGACTAGCGGGAGACCGGATTACAATGAGCAGTTCTTC. Translated: CASSGTSGRPDYNEQFF.

The CDR3 is CASSITGQGRSEQYF. The CDR3 DNA reads as TGTGCCAGCAGTATCACGGGACAGGGACGCAGCGAGCAGTACTTC. The rearrangement joins TRBV27 to TRBJ2-5; 9 bases are shared with TRBD1. The J call may be wrong; the DNA end is better matched by TRBJ2-7. This CDR3 region has 15 residues. Germline lookup yields CDR1 MNHEY and CDR2 SMNVEV (reference sequence).

The J gene is TRBJ2-2, the V gene TRBV24-1; 9 bases are a match to TRBD1. Germline V gene lookup returns CDR1 KGHDR and CDR2 SFDVKD. The CDR3 has 18 residues. J gave up 0 bases and V 3 bases, and 7 bases lay outside the gene matches. The CDR3 reads CATSDAPGQGANTGELFF. The CDR3 nucleotides read TGTGCCACCAGTGATGCCCCGGGACAGGGTGCGAACACCGGGGAGCTGTTTTTT.

This clone occurred a few times. The chain links TRBV6-2 or TRBV6-3 to TRBJ1-1; D is unresolved. The germline V and J ends were trimmed by 4 bases and 1 base, with 7 bases remaining between them. Germline values: CDR1 MNHEY, CDR2 SVGEGT. This CDR3 is built from 13 residues. The CDR3 coding sequence is TGTGCCAGCAGTTCGAGGGAGAACACTGAAGCTTTCTTT. This gives the protein CASSSRENTEAFF.

In DNA form, the CDR3 reads TGTGCCAGCAGCTACAGACAAGACACTGAAGCTTTCTTT. Translated, it gives CASSYRQDTEAFF. The chain links TRBV7-9 to TRBJ1-1; D is uncertain. Deletions cut 4 bases from V and 3 bases from J, with 9 bases between. Germline loops: CDR1 SEHNR, CDR2 FQNEAQ (reference sequence). The CDR3 is 13 amino acids.

The chain employs TRBV6-2 or TRBV6-3 and TRBJ1-1, with D perhaps TRBD1 (5 bases). Deletions cut 5 bases from V and 5 bases from J, with 15 bases between. Germline V gene lookup returns CDR1 MNHEY and CDR2 SVGEGT. There are 14 residues in the CDR3. CDR3: CASSRMMGGTEAFF. Written as DNA, the CDR3 is TGTGCCAGCAGTCGAATGATGGGGGGGACTGAAGCTTTCTTT.

The J gene is TRBJ1-1, the V gene TRBV18, with a tentative D call TRBD1 (5 bases). CDR1 and CDR2 from the germline V gene are KGHSH and LQKENI. This CDR3 has 13 residues. V was pared by 0 bases and J by 6 bases, with 8 bases between. In DNA, the CDR3 is TGTGCCAGCTCACCACCCGAAGGGGCTGAAGCTTTCTTT. This sequence encodes CASSPPEGAEAFF.

This clone was observed a few times. The chain carries TRBV19 and TRBJ2-1, with unresolved D. Germline V gene data show CDR1 as LNHDA and CDR2 as SQIVND (reference sequence). Trimming removed 1 base from V and 4 bases from J, with 8 bases in between. The CDR3 runs 14 residues. CDR3 bases: TGTGCCAGTAGTATAGTCGCAGATTACAATGAGCAGTTCTTC. It yields the protein CASSIVADYNEQFF.

This chain uses TRBV5-1 with TRBJ2-1; 7 nucleotides agree with TRBD2. V lost 7 bases, J lost 6 bases, and 7 bases stayed unmatched. The germline V gene encodes CDR1 SGHRS and CDR2 YFSETQ. The CDR3 consists of 13 residues. CDR3 DNA: TGCGCCAGCGGGGGGGACTCCCCCAATGAGCAGTTCTTC. This codes for CASGGDSPNEQFF.

V gene TRBV5-1 combines with J gene TRBJ2-3; possibly TRBD1 for D (6 bases). Trimming pared 7 bases from V and 4 bases from J, leaving 19 bases between. CDR1 is SGHRS, CDR2 YFSETQ, per germline. There are 15 residues in the CDR3. Written as DNA, the CDR3 is TGCGCCAGCGGCCCCAGACAGGACAGTTCAGATACGCAGTATTTT. Translated, it gives CASGPRQDSSDTQYF.

This chain joins TRBV6-1 and TRBJ2-1; D remains unclear. Germline CDR1 reads MNHNS; CDR2 reads SASEGT. The CDR3 covers 18 residues. V gave up 1 base and J gave up 5 bases, with 21 bases separating them. CDR3 residues: CASSEGPGWSSKDNEQFF. As DNA, the CDR3 is TGTGCCAGCAGTGAAGGACCCGGGTGGTCCTCGAAGGACAATGAGCAGTTCTTC.

The chain is built from TRBV25-1 and TRBJ2-7; D gene unclear. This CDR3 has 14 residues. The V end lost 1 base, the J end lost 5 bases, and 12 bases lay between the germline ends. Per germline, CDR1 MGHDK and CDR2 SYGVNS. The CDR3 nucleotides are TGTGCCAGCAGTGAATTGAGTCAGAGCGACGAGCAGTACTTC. Protein: CASSELSQSDEQYF.

This chain uses TRBV7-2 with TRBJ2-7; 15 bases align to TRBD2. CDR3 length: 16 residues. Germline loops: CDR1 SGHTA, CDR2 FQGNSA. With 4 bases clipped from V and 6 bases from J, the junction kept 7 bases outside the gene matches. CDR3 sequence reads: CASSSRPGLAGGEQYF. Written as DNA, the CDR3 is TGTGCCAGCAGCTCACGTCCGGGACTAGCGGGAGGCGAGCAGTACTTC.

This rearrangement joins TRBV7-2 to TRBJ1-2; the D gene is possibly TRBD1 (6 bases). V dropped 8 bases and J dropped 5 bases, with 15 bases sitting between them. The germline gives CDR1 SGHTA, CDR2 FQGNSA. There are 13 residues in the CDR3. CDR3 in DNA: TGTGCCAGCTGCCCACAGGGAACTTATGGCTACACCTTC. Its translation is CASCPQGTYGYTF.

This sequence joins TRBV7-9 and TRBJ2-1; D not resolved. The V gene lost 4 bases and the J gene lost 0 bases, with 10 bases spanning the gap. This CDR3 has 15 amino acids. CDR1 and CDR2 (germline): SEHNR, FQNEAQ (reference sequence). CDR3 nucleotides: TGTGCCAGCAGCTCAAGCGCTAGCTCCTACAATGAGCAGTTCTTC. It specifies CASSSSASSYNEQFF.

The chain is built from TRBV28 and TRBJ2-5; 14 bases are a match to TRBD2. Per the germline V gene, CDR1 is MDHEN and CDR2 is SYDVKM. This CDR3 has 16 residues. V shed 6 bases, J shed 4 bases, and the junction held 7 bases outside the gene matches. The CDR3 protein is CASSRGLAGGLETQYF. The CDR3, as DNA: TGTGCCAGCAGCCGAGGACTAGCGGGAGGTTTAGAGACCCAGTACTTC.

V gene TRBV2 combines with J gene TRBJ1-1; no clear D gene. The CDR3 length is 15 residues. Germline assignment: CDR1 SNHLY and CDR2 FYNNEI. Trimming shortened V by 3 bases and J by 4 bases, and 15 bases separated the two germline ends. CDR3 in amino acids: CASSEREMGSTEAFF. DNA for the CDR3: TGTGCCAGCAGTGAGAGAGAGATGGGCTCCACTGAAGCTTTCTTT. The whole variable domain, remainder taken from reference TRBV2 and TRBJ1-1, is EPEVTQTPSHQVTQMGQEVILRCVPISNHLYFYWYRQILGQKVEFLVSFYNNEISEKSEIFDDQFSVERPDGSNFTLKIRSTKLEDSAMYFCASSEREMGSTEAFFGQGTRLTVV.

The J gene is TRBJ2-7, the V gene TRBV7-9, with D unclear. V was shortened by 5 bases and J by 2 bases, with 7 bases between the two germline ends. The length of the CDR3 is 12 residues. Germline V lookup: CDR1 SEHNR, CDR2 FQNEAQ (reference sequence). The CDR3 DNA follows: TGTGCCAGCAGCCCCCAGACCTACGAGCAGTACTTC. It codes for CASSPQTYEQYF.

The chain couples TRBV10-3 to TRBJ1-2, with no clear D. Per germline, CDR1 ENHRY and CDR2 SYGVKD. With 1 base removed from V and 3 bases from J, the gap between germline ends came to 12 bases. The CDR3 contains 15 residues. CDR3 loop: CAISEYLTGYYGYTF. CDR3 sequence (DNA): TGTGCCATCAGTGAGTACCTGACGGGATACTATGGCTACACCTTC.